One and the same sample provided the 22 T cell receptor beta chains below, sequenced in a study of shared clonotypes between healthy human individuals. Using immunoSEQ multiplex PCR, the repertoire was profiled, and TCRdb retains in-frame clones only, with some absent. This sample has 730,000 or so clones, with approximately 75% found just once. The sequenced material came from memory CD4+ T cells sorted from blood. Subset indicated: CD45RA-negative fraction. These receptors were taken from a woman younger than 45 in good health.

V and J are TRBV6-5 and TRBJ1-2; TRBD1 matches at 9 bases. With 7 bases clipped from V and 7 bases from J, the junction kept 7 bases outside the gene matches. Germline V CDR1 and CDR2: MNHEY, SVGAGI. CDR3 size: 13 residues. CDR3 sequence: CASITTGGRGYTF. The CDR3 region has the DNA TGTGCCAGCATTACTACAGGGGGCCGTGGCTACACCTTC.

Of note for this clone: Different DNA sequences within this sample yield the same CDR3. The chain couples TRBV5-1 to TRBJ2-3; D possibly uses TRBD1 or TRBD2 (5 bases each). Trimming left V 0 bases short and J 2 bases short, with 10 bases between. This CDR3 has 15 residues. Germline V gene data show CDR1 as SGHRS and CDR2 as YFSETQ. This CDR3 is CASSLAGGATDTQYF. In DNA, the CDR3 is TGCGCCAGCAGCTTGGCTGGGGGTGCCACAGATACGCAGTATTTT.

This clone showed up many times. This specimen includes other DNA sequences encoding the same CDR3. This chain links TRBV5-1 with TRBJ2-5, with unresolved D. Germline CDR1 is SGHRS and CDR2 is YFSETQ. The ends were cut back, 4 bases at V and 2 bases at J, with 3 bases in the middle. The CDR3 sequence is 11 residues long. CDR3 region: CASSGQETQYF. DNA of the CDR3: TGCGCCAGCAGCGGGCAAGAGACCCAGTACTTC.

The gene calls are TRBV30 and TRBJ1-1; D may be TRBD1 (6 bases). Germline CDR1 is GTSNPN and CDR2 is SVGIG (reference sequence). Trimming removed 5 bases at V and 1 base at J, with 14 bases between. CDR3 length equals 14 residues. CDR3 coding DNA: TGTGCCTGGCACCAGGGACACAGGAACACTGAAGCTTTCTTT. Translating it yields CAWHQGHRNTEAFF.

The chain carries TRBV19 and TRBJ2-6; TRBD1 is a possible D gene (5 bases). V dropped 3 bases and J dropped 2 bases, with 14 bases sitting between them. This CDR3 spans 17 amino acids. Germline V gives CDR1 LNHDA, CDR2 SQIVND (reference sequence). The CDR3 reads CASSMVGRDTGANVLTF. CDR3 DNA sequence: TGTGCCAGTAGTATGGTGGGGCGCGATACTGGGGCCAACGTCCTGACTTTC.

CDR3 in amino acids: CASRGRSTDTQYF. CDR3 DNA sequence: TGTGCCAGCAGAGGAAGGAGCACAGATACGCAGTATTTT. The chain carries TRBV2 and TRBJ2-3, with no clear D. CDR1 and CDR2 from the germline V gene are SNHLY and FYNNEI. This CDR3 region has 13 residues. Trimming took off 6 bases at V and 0 bases at J, with 7 bases between the two ends.

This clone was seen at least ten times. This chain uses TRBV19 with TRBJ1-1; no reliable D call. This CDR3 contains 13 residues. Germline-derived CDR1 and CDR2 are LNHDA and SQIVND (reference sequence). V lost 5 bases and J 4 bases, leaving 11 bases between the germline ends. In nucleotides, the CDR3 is TGTGCCAGTAGTTATAATGAGTTCACTGAAGCTTTCTTT. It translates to CASSYNEFTEAFF. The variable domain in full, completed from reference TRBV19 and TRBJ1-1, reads DGGITQSPKYLFRKEGQNVTLSCEQNLNHDAMYWYRQDPGQGLRLIYYSQIVNDFQKGDIAEGYSVSREKKESFPLTVTSAQKNPTAFYLCASSYNEFTEAFFGQGTRLTVV.

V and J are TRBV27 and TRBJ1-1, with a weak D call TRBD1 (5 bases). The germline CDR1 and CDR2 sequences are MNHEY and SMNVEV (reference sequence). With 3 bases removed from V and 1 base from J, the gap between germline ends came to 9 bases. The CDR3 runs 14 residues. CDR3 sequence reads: CASSLGPPNTEAFF. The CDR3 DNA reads TGTGCCAGCAGTTTGGGACCGCCGAACACTGAAGCTTTCTTT.

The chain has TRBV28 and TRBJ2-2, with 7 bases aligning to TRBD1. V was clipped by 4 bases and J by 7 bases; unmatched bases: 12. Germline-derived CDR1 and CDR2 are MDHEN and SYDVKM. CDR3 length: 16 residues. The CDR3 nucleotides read TGTGCCAGCAGTTATCCCGGGACAGTGAGGAGCGGGGAGCTGTTTTTT. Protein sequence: CASSYPGTVRSGELFF.

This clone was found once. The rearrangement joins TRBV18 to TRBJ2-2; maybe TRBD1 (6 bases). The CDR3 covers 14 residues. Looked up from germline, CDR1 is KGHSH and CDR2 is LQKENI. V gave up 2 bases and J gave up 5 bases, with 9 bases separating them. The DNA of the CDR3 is TGTGCCAGCTCACCAGCGACAGGAACCGGGGAGCTGTTTTTT. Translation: CASSPATGTGELFF. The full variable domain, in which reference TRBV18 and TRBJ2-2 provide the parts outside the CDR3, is NAGVMQNPRHLVRRRGQEARLRCSPMKGHSHVYWYRQLPEEGLKFMVYLQKENIIDESGMPKERFSAEFPKEGPSILRIQQVVRGDSAAYFCASSPATGTGELFFGEGSRLTVL.

The DNA for the CDR3 is TGTGCCAGCAGTGAATCTCATATTAGGGGGTGGGGCACAGATACGCAGTATTTT. Encoded protein: CASSESHIRGWGTDTQYF. The chain uses TRBV25-1 and TRBJ2-3; D might be TRBD1 (6 bases). V gave up 1 base and J gave up 1 base, with 18 bases separating them. This CDR3 region has 18 residues. The germline V gene has CDR1 MGHDK and CDR2 SYGVNS.

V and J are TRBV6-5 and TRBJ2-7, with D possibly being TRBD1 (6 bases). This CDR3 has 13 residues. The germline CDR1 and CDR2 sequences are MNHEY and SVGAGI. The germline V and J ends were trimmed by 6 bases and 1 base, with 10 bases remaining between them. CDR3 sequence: CASRHRDSYEQYF. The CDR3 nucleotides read TGTGCCAGCAGGCACAGGGATTCCTACGAGCAGTACTTC.

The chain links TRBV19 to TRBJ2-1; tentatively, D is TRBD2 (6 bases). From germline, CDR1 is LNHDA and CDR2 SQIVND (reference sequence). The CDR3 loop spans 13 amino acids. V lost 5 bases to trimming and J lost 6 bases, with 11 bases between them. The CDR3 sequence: CASSSGLSNEQFF. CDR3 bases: TGTGCCAGTAGTTCGGGACTTTCCAATGAGCAGTTCTTC.

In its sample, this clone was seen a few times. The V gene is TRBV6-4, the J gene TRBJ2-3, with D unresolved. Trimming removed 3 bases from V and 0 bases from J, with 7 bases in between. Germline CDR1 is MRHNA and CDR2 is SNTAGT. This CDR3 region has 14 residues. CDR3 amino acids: CASSETDSTDTQYF. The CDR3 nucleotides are TGTGCCAGCAGTGAAACCGACAGCACAGATACGCAGTATTTT.

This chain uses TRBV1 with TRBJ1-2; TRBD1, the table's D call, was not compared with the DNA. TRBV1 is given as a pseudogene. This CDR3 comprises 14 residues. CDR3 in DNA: TGCACCAGCAGGGAGGGTGGGACAGGGGGCCGGGACACCTTC. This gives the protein CTSREGGTGGRDTF.

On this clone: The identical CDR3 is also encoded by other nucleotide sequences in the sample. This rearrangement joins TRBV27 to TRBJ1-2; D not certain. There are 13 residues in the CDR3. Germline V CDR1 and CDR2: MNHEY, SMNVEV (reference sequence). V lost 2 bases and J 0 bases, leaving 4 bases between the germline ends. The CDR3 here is CASSLGTNYGYTF. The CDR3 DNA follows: TGTGCCAGCAGTTTAGGGACTAACTATGGCTACACCTTC.

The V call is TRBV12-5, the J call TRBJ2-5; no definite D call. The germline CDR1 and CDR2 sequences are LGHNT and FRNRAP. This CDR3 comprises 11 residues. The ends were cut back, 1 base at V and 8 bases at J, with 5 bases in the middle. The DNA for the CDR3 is TGTGCTAGTGGTTTGGGGGTTACCCAGTACTTC. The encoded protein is CASGLGVTQYF. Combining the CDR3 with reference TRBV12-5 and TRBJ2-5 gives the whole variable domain DARVTQTPRHKVTEMGQEVTMRCQPILGHNTVFWYRQTMMQGLELLAYFRNRAPLDDSGMPKDRFSAEMPDATLATLKIQPSEPRDSAVYFCASGLGVTQYFGPGTRLLVL.

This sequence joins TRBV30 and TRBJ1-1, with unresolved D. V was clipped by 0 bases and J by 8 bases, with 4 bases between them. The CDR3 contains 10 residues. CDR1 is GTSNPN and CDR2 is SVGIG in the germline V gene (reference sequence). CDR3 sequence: CAWSVSEAFF. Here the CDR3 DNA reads TGTGCCTGGAGTGTATCAGAAGCTTTCTTT.

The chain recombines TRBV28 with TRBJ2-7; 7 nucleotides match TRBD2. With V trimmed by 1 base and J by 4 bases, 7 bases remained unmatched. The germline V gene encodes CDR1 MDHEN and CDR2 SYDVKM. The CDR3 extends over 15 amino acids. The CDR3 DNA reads TGTGCCAGCAGTTTATCGTCTAGCGGTGTGTACGAGCAGTACTTC. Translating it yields CASSLSSSGVYEQYF.

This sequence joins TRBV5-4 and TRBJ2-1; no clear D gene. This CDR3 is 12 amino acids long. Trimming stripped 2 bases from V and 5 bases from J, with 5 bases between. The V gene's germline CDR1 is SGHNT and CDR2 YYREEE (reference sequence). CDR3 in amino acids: CASSFRNNEQFF. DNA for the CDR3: TGTGCCAGCAGCTTCAGGAACAATGAGCAGTTCTTC.

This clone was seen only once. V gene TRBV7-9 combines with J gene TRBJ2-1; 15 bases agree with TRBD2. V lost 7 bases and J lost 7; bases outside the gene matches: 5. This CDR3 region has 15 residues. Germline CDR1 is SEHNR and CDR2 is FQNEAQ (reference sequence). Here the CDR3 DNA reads TGTGCCAGCACCCAGGGACTAGCGGGAGGTAATGAGCAGTTCTTC. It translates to CASTQGLAGGNEQFF.

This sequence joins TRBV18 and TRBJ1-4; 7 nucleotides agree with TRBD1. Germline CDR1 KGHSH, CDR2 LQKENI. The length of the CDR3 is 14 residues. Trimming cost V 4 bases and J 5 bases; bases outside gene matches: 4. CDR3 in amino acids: CASSQQGQNEKLFF. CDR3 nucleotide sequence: TGTGCCAGCTCACAACAGGGGCAAAATGAAAAACTGTTTTTT.